This is a list of T cell receptor beta chains from one sample in a study of OX40 agonist ivuxolimab in advanced cancers. This table comes from immunoSEQ multiplex PCR, and its TCRdb copy is limited to in-frame clones, with some not included. The table has approximately 50,000 clones, around 85% seen once. Source: CD4+ or CD8+ T cells sorted from blood, taken in a trial of the OX40 agonist ivuxolimab. These receptors were collected from an adult with an advanced solid tumor such as melanoma, head and neck, liver or kidney cancer. The CDR3 runs from the conserved cysteine through the conserved F or W. The order of the fields is V gene, clone size, D gene, CDR3 length, J gene, CDR3 protein, CDR3 DNA. D genes are given only for firm matches. Where a row states a size, it is once, few, many or the class of an expanded clone; other rows omit it.

v_call: TRBV4-2; clone_size: few; d_call: NA; cdr3_length: 18; j_call: TRBJ2-7; cdr3_aa: CASSQDRMGQASSYEQYF; cdr3_nt: TGTGCCAGCAGCCAAGATAGGATGGGCCAGGCAAGCTCCTACGAGCAGTACTTC
v_call: TRBV6-1; clone_size: NA; d_call: TRBD1; cdr3_length: 15; j_call: TRBJ2-3; cdr3_aa: CAIHSGTGGSDTQYF; cdr3_nt: TGTGCCATACACTCCGGGACAGGGGGGTCAGATACGCAGTATTTT
v_call: TRBV10-3; clone_size: NA; d_call: TRBD1; cdr3_length: 16; j_call: TRBJ2-5; cdr3_aa: CAISESTGTGRETQYF; cdr3_nt: TGTGCCATCAGTGAGTCGACGGGGACAGGGCGAGAGACCCAGTACTTC
v_call: TRBV6-1; clone_size: NA; d_call: NA; cdr3_length: 16; j_call: TRBJ1-1; cdr3_aa: CASSEFRTDLNTEAFF; cdr3_nt: TGTGCCAGCAGTGAATTTAGGACAGATTTGAACACTGAAGCTTTCTTT
v_call: TRBV7-2; clone_size: NA; d_call: TRBD1; cdr3_length: 13; j_call: TRBJ1-2; cdr3_aa: CASSLGTAYGYTF; cdr3_nt: TGTGCCAGCAGCCTCGGGACAGCCTATGGCTACACCTTC
v_call: TRBV6-5; clone_size: NA; d_call: NA; cdr3_length: 14; j_call: TRBJ2-7; cdr3_aa: CASSEGVRSYEQYF; cdr3_nt: TGTGCCAGCAGTGAGGGAGTTCGATCCTACGAGCAGTACTTC
v_call: TRBV2; clone_size: NA; d_call: NA; cdr3_length: 14; j_call: TRBJ1-2; cdr3_aa: CASSDRGGLRGYTF; cdr3_nt: TGTGCCAGCAGTGATCGAGGGGGGCTTCGAGGCTACACCTTC
v_call: TRBV5-4; clone_size: few; d_call: TRBD1; cdr3_length: 15; j_call: TRBJ2-1; cdr3_aa: CASSLGQGMLNEQFF; cdr3_nt: TGTGCCAGCAGCCTGGGACAGGGGATGCTCAATGAGCAGTTCTTC
v_call: TRBV6-5; clone_size: NA; d_call: NA; cdr3_length: 14; j_call: TRBJ2-5; cdr3_aa: CASSYLRRQETQYF; cdr3_nt: TGTGCCAGCAGTTACCTCCGCAGACAAGAGACCCAGTACTTC
v_call: TRBV19; clone_size: NA; d_call: NA; cdr3_length: 14; j_call: TRBJ2-3; cdr3_aa: CASSNVVAGDTQYF; cdr3_nt: TGTGCCAGTAGTAATGTCGTTGCAGGGGATACGCAGTATTTT
v_call: TRBV19; clone_size: NA; d_call: NA; cdr3_length: 15; j_call: TRBJ2-1; cdr3_aa: CASTPQAGQYNEQFF; cdr3_nt: TGTGCCAGTACCCCCCAAGCGGGACAATACAATGAGCAGTTCTTC
v_call: TRBV28; clone_size: NA; d_call: NA; cdr3_length: 15; j_call: TRBJ1-2; cdr3_aa: CASSFRTHSGGGYTF; cdr3_nt: TGTGCCAGCAGTTTCCGGACCCACTCGGGCGGTGGCTACACCTTC
v_call: TRBV11-2; clone_size: few; d_call: NA; cdr3_length: 14; j_call: TRBJ2-5; cdr3_aa: CASSLAGRQETQYF; cdr3_nt: TGTGCCAGCAGCTTAGCGGGGCGTCAAGAGACCCAGTACTTC
v_call: TRBV29-1; clone_size: NA; d_call: NA; cdr3_length: 13; j_call: TRBJ2-2; cdr3_aa: CSALWENTGELFF; cdr3_nt: TGCAGCGCCCTGTGGGAAAACACCGGGGAGCTGTTTTTT
v_call: TRBV7-2; clone_size: NA; d_call: TRBD1; cdr3_length: 16; j_call: TRBJ2-3; cdr3_aa: CASSLVGTGGTDTQYF; cdr3_nt: TGTGCCAGCAGCTTAGTGGGGACAGGGGGTACAGATACGCAGTATTTT
v_call: TRBV2; clone_size: NA; d_call: NA; cdr3_length: 13; j_call: TRBJ1-3; cdr3_aa: CASKLSSGNTIYF; cdr3_nt: TGTGCCAGCAAGCTTTCCTCTGGAAACACCATATATTTT
v_call: TRBV5-4; clone_size: NA; d_call: TRBD1; cdr3_length: 15; j_call: TRBJ2-7; cdr3_aa: CASSRAGTASYEQYF; cdr3_nt: TGTGCCAGCAGCCGGGCCGGGACAGCCTCCTACGAGCAGTACTTC
v_call: TRBV28; clone_size: NA; d_call: TRBD2; cdr3_length: 14; j_call: TRBJ2-7; cdr3_aa: CASREAGGPYEQYF; cdr3_nt: TGTGCCAGCAGGGAAGCGGGAGGGCCCTACGAGCAGTACTTC
v_call: TRBV2; clone_size: few; d_call: NA; cdr3_length: 16; j_call: TRBJ1-3; cdr3_aa: CASSEHPGYSGNTIYF; cdr3_nt: TGTGCCAGCAGTGAACACCCGGGTTATTCGGGAAACACCATATATTTT
v_call: TRBV6-1; clone_size: NA; d_call: TRBD2; cdr3_length: 18; j_call: TRBJ2-2; cdr3_aa: CASSELNSGRANTGELFF; cdr3_nt: TGTGCCAGCAGTGAACTTAATAGCGGGAGGGCCAACACCGGGGAGCTGTTTTTT
v_call: TRBV5-1; clone_size: NA; d_call: TRBD1; cdr3_length: 16; j_call: TRBJ1-4; cdr3_aa: CASRPGQDATNEKLFF; cdr3_nt: TGCGCCAGCAGACCCGGACAGGACGCAACTAATGAAAAACTGTTTTTT
v_call: TRBV19; clone_size: NA; d_call: TRBD2; cdr3_length: 16; j_call: TRBJ2-5; cdr3_aa: CASSTGLAGEGETQYF; cdr3_nt: TGTGCCAGTAGTACCGGACTAGCGGGAGAGGGAGAGACCCAGTACTTC
v_call: TRBV5-1; clone_size: NA; d_call: NA; cdr3_length: 16; j_call: TRBJ1-4; cdr3_aa: CASSQPTGTLGEKLFF; cdr3_nt: TGCGCCAGCAGCCAACCCACCGGGACTTTGGGTGAAAAACTGTTTTTT
v_call: TRBV25-1; clone_size: NA; d_call: NA; cdr3_length: 15; j_call: TRBJ2-1; cdr3_aa: CASSEAGRNYNEQFF; cdr3_nt: TGTGCCAGCTCCGAAGCCGGACGTAATTACAATGAGCAGTTCTTC
v_call: TRBV28; clone_size: NA; d_call: TRBD1; cdr3_length: 17; j_call: TRBJ2-2; cdr3_aa: CASSLSGTGVMGGELFF; cdr3_nt: TGTGCCAGCAGTCTATCCGGGACAGGGGTCATGGGCGGGGAGCTGTTTTTT
v_call: TRBV7-3; clone_size: NA; d_call: TRBD2; cdr3_length: 16; j_call: TRBJ2-2; cdr3_aa: CASSLTGTSAVGELFF; cdr3_nt: TGTGCCAGCAGCTTAACCGGGACTAGCGCCGTAGGGGAGCTGTTTTTT
v_call: TRBV29-1; clone_size: few; d_call: NA; cdr3_length: 13; j_call: TRBJ1-1; cdr3_aa: CSVYTGLNTEAFF; cdr3_nt: TGCAGCGTTTATACGGGGTTGAACACTGAAGCTTTCTTT
v_call: TRBV6-4; clone_size: once; d_call: NA; cdr3_length: 15; j_call: TRBJ1-2; cdr3_aa: CASSVSAGANYGYTF; cdr3_nt: TGTGCCAGCAGTGTTAGCGCAGGGGCTAACTATGGCTACACCTTC
v_call: TRBV18; clone_size: NA; d_call: NA; cdr3_length: 16; j_call: TRBJ2-2; cdr3_aa: CASSPRRLRDTGELFF; cdr3_nt: TGTGCCAGCTCACCCCGACGGTTAAGGGACACCGGGGAGCTGTTTTTT
v_call: TRBV19; clone_size: NA; d_call: NA; cdr3_length: 13; j_call: TRBJ1-1; cdr3_aa: CASSEQAETEAFF; cdr3_nt: TGTGCCAGTAGTGAACAGGCCGAGACTGAAGCTTTCTTT
v_call: TRBV30; clone_size: NA; d_call: NA; cdr3_length: 13; j_call: TRBJ2-5; cdr3_aa: CAWSDGKIETQYF; cdr3_nt: TGTGCCTGGAGTGACGGGAAGATAGAGACCCAGTACTTC
v_call: TRBV5-6; clone_size: NA; d_call: TRBD2; cdr3_length: 14; j_call: TRBJ2-5; cdr3_aa: CASSSAGVRETQYF; cdr3_nt: TGTGCCAGCAGCTCAGCGGGAGTGAGGGAGACCCAGTACTTC
v_call: TRBV19; clone_size: NA; d_call: TRBD2; cdr3_length: 15; j_call: TRBJ2-1; cdr3_aa: CASRLLAGGTNEQFF; cdr3_nt: TGTGCCAGTAGGCTACTAGCGGGAGGGACCAATGAGCAGTTCTTC
v_call: TRBV9; clone_size: NA; d_call: NA; cdr3_length: 14; j_call: TRBJ2-2; cdr3_aa: CASSVAVNTGELFF; cdr3_nt: TGTGCCAGCAGCGTAGCTGTGAACACCGGGGAGCTGTTTTTT
v_call: TRBV6-6; clone_size: once; d_call: NA; cdr3_length: 13; j_call: TRBJ1-1; cdr3_aa: CASSYPSRQEAFF; cdr3_nt: TGTGCCAGCAGTTACCCCTCCCGACAGGAAGCTTTCTTT
v_call: TRBV5-1; clone_size: NA; d_call: NA; cdr3_length: 14; j_call: TRBJ1-5; cdr3_aa: CASSLGSLNQPQHF; cdr3_nt: TGCGCCAGCAGCTTGGGGAGTCTCAATCAGCCCCAGCATTTT
v_call: TRBV27; clone_size: NA; d_call: NA; cdr3_length: 14; j_call: TRBJ2-7; cdr3_aa: CASSTQEGPYEQYF; cdr3_nt: TGTGCCAGCAGTACCCAGGAGGGACCCTACGAGCAGTACTTC
v_call: TRBV27; clone_size: NA; d_call: NA; cdr3_length: 13; j_call: TRBJ1-2; cdr3_aa: CASRKPGGYGYTF; cdr3_nt: TGTGCCAGCAGAAAACCTGGGGGCTACGGCTACACCTTC
v_call: TRBV7-9; clone_size: NA; d_call: NA; cdr3_length: 13; j_call: TRBJ1-4; cdr3_aa: CASSLALTEKLFF; cdr3_nt: TGTGCCAGCAGCTTAGCGCTTACTGAAAAACTGTTTTTT
v_call: TRBV6-1; clone_size: NA; d_call: TRBD2; cdr3_length: 16; j_call: TRBJ2-5; cdr3_aa: CASSDGVSGGQETQYF; cdr3_nt: TGTGCCAGCAGTGATGGGGTTAGCGGGGGTCAAGAGACCCAGTACTTC
v_call: TRBV28; clone_size: NA; d_call: NA; cdr3_length: 13; j_call: TRBJ1-6; cdr3_aa: CASSLPQDSPLHF; cdr3_nt: TGTGCCAGCAGTTTACCCCAAGATTCACCCCTCCACTTT
v_call: TRBV15; clone_size: NA; d_call: NA; cdr3_length: 13; j_call: TRBJ2-1; cdr3_aa: CATSRDSGAEQFF; cdr3_nt: TGTGCCACCAGCAGAGATTCGGGAGCTGAGCAGTTCTTC
v_call: TRBV11-3; clone_size: NA; d_call: NA; cdr3_length: 12; j_call: TRBJ2-1; cdr3_aa: CASSQQGHEQFF; cdr3_nt: TGTGCCAGCAGCCAACAGGGTCATGAGCAGTTCTTC
v_call: TRBV6-4; clone_size: NA; d_call: NA; cdr3_length: 15; j_call: TRBJ1-2; cdr3_aa: CASSLEGGLFRGYTF; cdr3_nt: TGTGCCAGCAGCCTCGAGGGGGGGCTGTTTCGTGGCTACACCTTC
v_call: TRBV6-6; clone_size: NA; d_call: NA; cdr3_length: 16; j_call: TRBJ2-3; cdr3_aa: CASSYSIGASTDTQYF; cdr3_nt: TGTGCCAGCAGTTACTCGATTGGGGCTAGCACAGATACGCAGTATTTT
v_call: TRBV5-6; clone_size: NA; d_call: NA; cdr3_length: 14; j_call: TRBJ2-7; cdr3_aa: CASSLETRFSEQYF; cdr3_nt: TGTGCCAGCAGCTTGGAGACTAGGTTCTCCGAGCAGTACTTC
v_call: TRBV27; clone_size: NA; d_call: NA; cdr3_length: 17; j_call: TRBJ2-1; cdr3_aa: CASSRRLGHPSYNEQFF; cdr3_nt: TGTGCCAGCAGTCGACGTTTGGGACATCCCTCCTACAATGAGCAGTTCTTC
v_call: TRBV30; clone_size: NA; d_call: NA; cdr3_length: 15; j_call: TRBJ1-5; cdr3_aa: CAWSVSPRRDQPQHF; cdr3_nt: TGTGCCTGGAGTGTGTCGCCTCGAAGGGATCAGCCCCAGCATTTT
v_call: TRBV11-1; clone_size: NA; d_call: NA; cdr3_length: 18; j_call: TRBJ2-1; cdr3_aa: CASSPRRGPSVSYNEQFF; cdr3_nt: TGTGCCAGCAGCCCCCGCAGGGGCCCTTCTGTATCCTACAATGAGCAGTTCTTC
v_call: TRBV5-1; clone_size: few; d_call: NA; cdr3_length: 15; j_call: TRBJ2-5; cdr3_aa: CASSFLGQRAETQYF; cdr3_nt: TGCGCCAGCAGCTTCCTCGGCCAGAGGGCGGAGACCCAGTACTTC
v_call: TRBV19; clone_size: NA; d_call: NA; cdr3_length: 13; j_call: TRBJ1-4; cdr3_aa: CASNSGLYEKLFF; cdr3_nt: TGTGCCAGTAACTCCGGGTTGTATGAAAAACTGTTTTTT
v_call: TRBV7-3; clone_size: NA; d_call: TRBD1; cdr3_length: 16; j_call: TRBJ1-3; cdr3_aa: CASSPGQGRAGNTIYF; cdr3_nt: TGTGCCAGCAGTCCGGGACAGGGTCGCGCTGGAAACACCATATATTTT
v_call: TRBV5-6; clone_size: NA; d_call: TRBD1; cdr3_length: 15; j_call: TRBJ2-7; cdr3_aa: CASSLAGTGNNEQYF; cdr3_nt: TGTGCCAGCAGCTTGGCTGGGACAGGGAACAACGAGCAGTACTTC
v_call: TRBV6-1; clone_size: NA; d_call: TRBD2; cdr3_length: 16; j_call: TRBJ2-7; cdr3_aa: CASSEPGTSGSYEQYF; cdr3_nt: TGTGCCAGCAGTGAACCCGGGACTAGCGGCTCCTACGAGCAGTACTTC
v_call: TRBV6-5; clone_size: NA; d_call: NA; cdr3_length: 15; j_call: TRBJ2-1; cdr3_aa: CASSFRTETYNEQFF; cdr3_nt: TGTGCCAGCAGTTTCCGGACAGAAACCTACAATGAGCAGTTCTTC
v_call: TRBV4-1; clone_size: NA; d_call: TRBD1; cdr3_length: 16; j_call: TRBJ1-5; cdr3_aa: CASSQNTGGWNQPQHF; cdr3_nt: TGCGCCAGCAGCCAGAATACAGGGGGCTGGAATCAGCCCCAGCATTTT